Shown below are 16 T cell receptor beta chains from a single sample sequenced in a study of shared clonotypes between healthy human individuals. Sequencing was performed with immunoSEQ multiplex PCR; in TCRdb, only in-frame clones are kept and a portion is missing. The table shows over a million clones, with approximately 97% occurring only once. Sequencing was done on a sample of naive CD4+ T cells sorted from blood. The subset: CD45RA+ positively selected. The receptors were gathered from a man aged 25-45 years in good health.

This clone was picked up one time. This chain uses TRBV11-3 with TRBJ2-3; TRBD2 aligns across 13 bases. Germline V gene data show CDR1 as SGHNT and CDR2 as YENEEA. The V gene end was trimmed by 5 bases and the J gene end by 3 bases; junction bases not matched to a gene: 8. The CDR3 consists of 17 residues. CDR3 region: CASSQGTSGAGTDTQYF. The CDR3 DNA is TGTGCCAGCAGCCAAGGGACTAGCGGGGCGGGGACAGATACGCAGTATTTT.

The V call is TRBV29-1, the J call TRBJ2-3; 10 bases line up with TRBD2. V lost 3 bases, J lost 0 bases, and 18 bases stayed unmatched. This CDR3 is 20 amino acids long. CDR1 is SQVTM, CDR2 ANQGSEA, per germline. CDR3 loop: CSVEPPAGTSVSKSTDTQYF. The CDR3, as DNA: TGCAGCGTTGAGCCTCCCGCCGGGACTAGCGTCTCAAAAAGCACAGATACGCAGTATTTT.

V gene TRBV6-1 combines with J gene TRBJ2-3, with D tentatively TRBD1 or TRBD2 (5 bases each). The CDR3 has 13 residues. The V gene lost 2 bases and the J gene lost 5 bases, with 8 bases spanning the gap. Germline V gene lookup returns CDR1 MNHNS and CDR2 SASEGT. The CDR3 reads CASSELGVDTQYF. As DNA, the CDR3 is TGTGCCAGCAGTGAATTGGGGGTAGATACGCAGTATTTT.

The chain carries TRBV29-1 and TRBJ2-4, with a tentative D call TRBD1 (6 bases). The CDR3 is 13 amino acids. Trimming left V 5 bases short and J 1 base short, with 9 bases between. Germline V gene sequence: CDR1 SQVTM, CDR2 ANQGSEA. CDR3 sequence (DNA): TGCAGCGTTTCGGACAGTGCCAAAAACATTCAGTACTTC. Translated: CSVSDSAKNIQYF.

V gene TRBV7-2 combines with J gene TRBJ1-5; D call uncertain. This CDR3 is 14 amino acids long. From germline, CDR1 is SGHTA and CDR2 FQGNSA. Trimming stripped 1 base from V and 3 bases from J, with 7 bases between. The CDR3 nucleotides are TGTGCCAGCAGCTTAGACGGGCTCAATCAGCCCCAGCATTTT. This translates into CASSLDGLNQPQHF.

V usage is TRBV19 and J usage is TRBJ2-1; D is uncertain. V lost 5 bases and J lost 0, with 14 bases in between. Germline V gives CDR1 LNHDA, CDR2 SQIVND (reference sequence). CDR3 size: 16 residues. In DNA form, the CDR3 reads TGTGCCAGTAGTGGCCTCGGCGCCAGCTCCTACAATGAGCAGTTCTTC. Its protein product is CASSGLGASSYNEQFF.

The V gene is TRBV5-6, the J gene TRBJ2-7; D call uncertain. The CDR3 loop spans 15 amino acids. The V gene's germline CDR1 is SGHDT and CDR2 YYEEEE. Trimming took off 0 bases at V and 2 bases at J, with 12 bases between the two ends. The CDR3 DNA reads TGTGCCAGCAGCTTGGTTCGGCCAGCGACCTACGAGCAGTACTTC. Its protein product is CASSLVRPATYEQYF. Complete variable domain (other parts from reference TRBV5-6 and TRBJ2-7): DAGVTQSPTHLIKTRGQQVTLRCSPKSGHDTVSWYQQALGQGPQFIFQYYEEEERQRGNFPDRFSGHQFPNYSSELNVNALLLGDSALYLCASSLVRPATYEQYFGPGTRLTVT.

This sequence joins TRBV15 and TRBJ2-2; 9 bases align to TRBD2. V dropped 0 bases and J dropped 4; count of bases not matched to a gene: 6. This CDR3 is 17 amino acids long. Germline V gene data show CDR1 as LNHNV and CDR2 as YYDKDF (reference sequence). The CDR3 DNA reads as TGTGCCACCAGCAGAGATAAGTTAGCGGGAGTCACCGGGGAGCTGTTTTTT. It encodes CATSRDKLAGVTGELFF.

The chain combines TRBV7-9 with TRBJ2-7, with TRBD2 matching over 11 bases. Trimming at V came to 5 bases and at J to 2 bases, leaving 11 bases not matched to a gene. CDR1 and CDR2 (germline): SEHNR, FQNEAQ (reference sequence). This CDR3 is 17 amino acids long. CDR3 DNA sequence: TGTGCCAGCAGCCTAACCTTAGCGGGAGGGACGACCTACGAGCAGTACTTC. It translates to CASSLTLAGGTTYEQYF.

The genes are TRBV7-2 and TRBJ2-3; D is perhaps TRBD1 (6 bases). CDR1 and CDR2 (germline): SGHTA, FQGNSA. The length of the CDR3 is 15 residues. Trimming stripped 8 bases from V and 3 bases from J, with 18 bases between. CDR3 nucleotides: TGTGCCAGCCTAGGGGGTCCCGCTCGAACAGATACGCAGTATTTT. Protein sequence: CASLGGPARTDTQYF.

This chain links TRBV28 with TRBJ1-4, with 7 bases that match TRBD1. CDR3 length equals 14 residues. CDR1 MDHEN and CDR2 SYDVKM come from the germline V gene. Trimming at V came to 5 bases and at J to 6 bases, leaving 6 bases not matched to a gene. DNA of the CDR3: TGTGCCAGCAGTCCGGGGACAGTTGATGAAAAACTGTTTTTT. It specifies CASSPGTVDEKLFF.

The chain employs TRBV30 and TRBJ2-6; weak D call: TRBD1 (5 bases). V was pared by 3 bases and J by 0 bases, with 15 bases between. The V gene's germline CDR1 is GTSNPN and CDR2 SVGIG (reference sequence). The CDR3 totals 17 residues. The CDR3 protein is CAWSSGRVSSGANVLTF. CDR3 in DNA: TGTGCCTGGAGCTCCGGCAGGGTGAGCTCTGGGGCCAACGTCCTGACTTTC.

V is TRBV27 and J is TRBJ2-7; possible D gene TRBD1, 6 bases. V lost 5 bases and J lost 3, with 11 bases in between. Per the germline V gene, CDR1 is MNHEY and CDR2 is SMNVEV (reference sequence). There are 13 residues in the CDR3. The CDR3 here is CASSIGQYYEQYF. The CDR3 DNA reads TGTGCCAGCAGTATCGGACAGTACTACGAGCAGTACTTC.

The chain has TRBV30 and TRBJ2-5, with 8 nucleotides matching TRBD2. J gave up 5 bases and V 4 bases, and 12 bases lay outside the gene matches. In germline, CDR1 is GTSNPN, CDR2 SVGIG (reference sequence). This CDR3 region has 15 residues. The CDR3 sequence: CAWTPPRLAWETQYF. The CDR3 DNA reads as TGTGCCTGGACCCCCCCCAGACTAGCGTGGGAGACCCAGTACTTC.

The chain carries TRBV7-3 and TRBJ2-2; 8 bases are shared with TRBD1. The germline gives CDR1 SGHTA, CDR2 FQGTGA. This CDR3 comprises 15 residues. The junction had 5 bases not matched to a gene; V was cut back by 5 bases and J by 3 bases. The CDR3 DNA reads TGTGCCAGCAGCATCACAGGGGGACACACCGGGGAGCTGTTTTTT. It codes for CASSITGGHTGELFF.

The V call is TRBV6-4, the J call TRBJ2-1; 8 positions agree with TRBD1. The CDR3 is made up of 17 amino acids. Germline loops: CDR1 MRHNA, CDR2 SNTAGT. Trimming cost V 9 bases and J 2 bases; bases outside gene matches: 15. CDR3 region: CARDLPGDRSPYNEQFF. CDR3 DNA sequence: TGTGCCAGAGACCTCCCGGGGGACAGGTCCCCCTACAATGAGCAGTTCTTC.